The 25 T cell receptor beta chains given below trace back to one sample, sequenced in a study of cytomegalovirus exposure and HLA in healthy donors. It was with 60 Vbeta and 13 Jbeta primers that the PCR ran. Method: immunoSEQ multiplex PCR; TCRdb's copy keeps in-frame clones and lacks some. The data contain almost 85,000 clones, over 75% of them singletons. The sample was PBMCs. These receptors were obtained from a male donor in good health and CMV-seropositive.

The rearrangement uses TRBV28 and TRBJ1-1; weak D call: TRBD1 (5 bases). Germline CDR1 is MDHEN and CDR2 is SYDVKM. The V gene lost 1 base and the J gene lost 3 bases, with 9 bases spanning the gap. The CDR3 is 14 residues long. The CDR3 region is CASSLLTEDTEAFF. The CDR3 nucleotides read TGTGCCAGCAGTTTATTGACAGAGGACACTGAAGCTTTCTTT.

V usage is TRBV11-3 and J usage is TRBJ2-7; 14 bases are a match to TRBD2. The CDR3 is 15 amino acids. Germline V gene lookup returns CDR1 SGHNT and CDR2 YENEEA. Germline trimming cut 6 bases from V and 7 bases from J; bases unmatched to any gene: 8. DNA of the CDR3: TGTGCCAGCAGTCCGGGGACTAGCGGGAGCGGTGAGCAGTACTTC. Translating gives CASSPGTSGSGEQYF.

The chain is built from TRBV30 and TRBJ2-3; TRBD2 matches at 14 bases. J lost 8 bases, V lost 5 bases, and 3 bases had no gene match. This CDR3 region has 13 residues. Germline V gives CDR1 GTSNPN, CDR2 SVGIG (reference sequence). Here the CDR3 reads CAWAGLAGATQYF. As DNA, the CDR3 is TGTGCCTGGGCGGGACTAGCGGGAGCTACGCAGTATTTT. The full variable domain, completed using reference TRBV30 and TRBJ2-3, is SQTIHQWPATLVQPVGSPLSLECTVEGTSNPNLYWYRQAAGRGLQLLFYSVGIGQISSEVPQNLSASRPQDRQFILSSKKLLLSDSGFYLCAWAGLAGATQYFGPGTRLTVL.

The J gene is TRBJ2-2, the V gene TRBV19; D remains ambiguous. Trimming stripped 6 bases from V and 1 base from J, with 9 bases between. Germline V CDR1 and CDR2: LNHDA, SQIVND (reference sequence). CDR3 size: 14 residues. The CDR3 region is CASRARQNTGELFF. The CDR3 bases are TGTGCCAGTAGGGCCCGACAGAACACCGGGGAGCTGTTTTTT.

This chain joins TRBV7-8 and TRBJ2-6, with unresolved D. CDR1 and CDR2 (germline): SGHVS, FQNEAQ. The CDR3 length is 15 residues. Trimming took off 1 base at V and 1 base at J, with 5 bases between the two ends. The CDR3 coding sequence is TGTGCCAGCAGCTTAGGGCTTTCTGGGGCCAACGTCCTGACTTTC. Translation: CASSLGLSGANVLTF. The complete variable domain, with remaining parts taken from reference TRBV7-8 and TRBJ2-6, reads GAGVSQSPRYKVAKRGQDVALRCDPISGHVSLFWYQQALGQGPEFLTYFQNEAQLDKSGLPSDRFFAERPEGSVSTLKIQRTQQEDSAVYLCASSLGLSGANVLTFGAGSRLTVL.

This chain connects TRBV9 to TRBJ2-5, with 9 bases fitting TRBD1. With 3 bases clipped from V and 4 bases from J, the junction kept 7 bases outside the gene matches. Germline CDR1 reads SGDLS; CDR2 reads YYNGEE. This CDR3 is built from 15 residues. CDR3 bases: TGTGCCAGCAGCGACTGGACAGGGGCTGGAGAGACCCAGTACTTC. Translation gives CASSDWTGAGETQYF.

V gene TRBV11-2 combines with J gene TRBJ1-2; D unresolved. V was trimmed by 1 base and J by 4 bases, leaving 4 bases between them. CDR3 length: 12 amino acids. Germline CDR1 is SGHAT and CDR2 is FQNNGV. CDR3 DNA sequence: TGTGCCAGCAGCTTAGGAGGCTATGGCTACACCTTC. Its protein product is CASSLGGYGYTF.

V gene TRBV15 combines with J gene TRBJ2-7; 9 bases fit TRBD1. Germline V gene lookup returns CDR1 LNHNV and CDR2 YYDKDF (reference sequence). The CDR3 has 17 residues. V trimming: 3 bases; J trimming: 5 bases; junction bases outside the gene matches: 14. CDR3 residues: CATSRASVRDRENEQYF. In DNA form, the CDR3 reads TGTGCCACCAGCAGGGCCTCTGTGAGGGACAGGGAGAACGAGCAGTACTTC. Looking up the rest from reference TRBV15 and TRBJ2-7 gives the full variable domain: DAMVIQNPRYQVTQFGKPVTLSCSQTLNHNVMYWYQQKSSQAPKLLFHYYDKDFNNEADTPDNFQSRRPNTSFCFLDIRSPGLGDTAMYLCATSRASVRDRENEQYFGPGTRLTVT.

The genes are TRBV5-1 and TRBJ2-7; tentatively, D is TRBD1 (5 bases). Between the trimmed V and J ends, which lost 1 base and 3 bases, there was a span of 11 bases. CDR3 size: 14 residues. Germline V lookup: CDR1 SGHRS, CDR2 YFSETQ. CDR3 loop: CASSLQGSVYEQYF. Written as DNA, the CDR3 is TGCGCCAGCAGCTTGCAGGGTTCGGTCTACGAGCAGTACTTC. Full variable domain (outside the CDR3, taken from reference TRBV5-1 and TRBJ2-7): KAGVTQTPRYLIKTRGQQVTLSCSPISGHRSVSWYQQTPGQGLQFLFEYFSETQRNKGNFPGRFSGRQFSNSRSEMNVSTLELGDSALYLCASSLQGSVYEQYFGPGTRLTVT.

This clone was observed a single time. This rearrangement joins TRBV7-3 to TRBJ2-5; D is possibly TRBD1 (5 bases). The V end lost 5 bases, the J end lost 13 bases, and 17 bases lay between the germline ends. CDR1 is SGHTA, CDR2 FQGTGA, per germline. The CDR3 runs 12 residues. In DNA form, the CDR3 reads TGTGCCAGCAGCCTTTCCGGACACTCTTCGTACTTC. It is translated as CASSLSGHSSYF.

The chain employs TRBV27 and TRBJ2-7, with 7 nucleotides matching TRBD2. Germline CDR1 and CDR2: MNHEY and SMNVEV (reference sequence). This CDR3 has 14 amino acids. The junction had 7 bases not matched to a gene; V was cut back by 5 bases and J by 3 bases. CDR3 in DNA: TGTGCCAGCAGTGGGACGGGAGGCTTCTACGAGCAGTACTTC. Translation: CASSGTGGFYEQYF.

The chain joins TRBV9 to TRBJ2-3, with TRBD2 matching 7 bases. The CDR3 sequence is 18 residues long. Germline assignment: CDR1 SGDLS and CDR2 YYNGEE. With 4 bases clipped from V and 3 bases from J, the junction kept 17 bases outside the gene matches. This CDR3 reads CASSPRGGAGSMTDTQYF. DNA of the CDR3: TGTGCCAGCAGCCCTCGGGGAGGGGCGGGTTCGATGACAGATACGCAGTATTTT.

This clone was seen only once. CDR3 bases: TGTGCCACCAGCAAACCGGGACTAGCGGGAAATGAGCAGTTCTTC. It is translated as CATSKPGLAGNEQFF. V and J are TRBV15 and TRBJ2-1, with TRBD2 matching over 13 bases. The V gene end was trimmed by 4 bases and the J gene end by 7 bases; junction bases not matched to a gene: 4. The CDR3 has 15 residues. The germline CDR1 and CDR2 sequences are LNHNV and YYDKDF (reference sequence).

This clone was picked up one time. This chain joins TRBV19 and TRBJ1-5; unclear D gene. The CDR3 is made up of 15 amino acids. CDR1 LNHDA and CDR2 SQIVND come from the germline V gene (reference sequence). V was pared by 1 base and J by 0 bases, with 7 bases between. For the CDR3, the DNA is TGTGCCAGTAGTATAGGGACTAGTAGCAATCAGCCCCAGCATTTT. The encoded protein is CASSIGTSSNQPQHF.

This clone was picked up a small number of times. V usage is TRBV5-1 and J usage is TRBJ2-3; 7 nucleotides align to TRBD2. V lost 0 bases, J lost 4 bases, and 8 bases stayed unmatched. Germline assignment: CDR1 SGHRS and CDR2 YFSETQ. There are 16 residues in the CDR3. The CDR3 region has the DNA TGCGCCAGCAGCTTGGGGCTAGCGGAAGCAGCAGATACGCAGTATTTT. Its translation: CASSLGLAEAADTQYF.

This clone appeared a few times. The rearrangement links TRBV6-1 to TRBJ1-5; D unresolved. This CDR3 has 14 amino acids. The V gene lost 2 bases and the J gene lost 4 bases, with 9 bases spanning the gap. Germline loops: CDR1 MNHNS, CDR2 SASEGT. The CDR3 reads CASSEPGGNQPQHF. CDR3 DNA sequence: TGTGCCAGCAGTGAACCGGGCGGGAATCAGCCCCAGCATTTT.

The chain employs TRBV7-6 and TRBJ2-3; 8 nucleotides align to TRBD2. The CDR3 totals 13 residues. Trimming removed 5 bases from V and 4 bases from J; junction bases left unmatched: 2. Per the germline V gene, CDR1 is SGHVS and CDR2 is FNYEAQ. As DNA, the CDR3 is TGTGCCAGCAGCCGGACTAGCTCAGATACGCAGTATTTT. Translation: CASSRTSSDTQYF.

This sequence joins TRBV2 and TRBJ2-2; TRBD1 matches 9 bases. V was clipped by 0 bases and J by 1 base; unmatched bases: 6. There are 18 residues in the CDR3. Per germline, CDR1 SNHLY and CDR2 FYNNEI. The CDR3 DNA follows: TGTGCCAGCAGTGAAGCCCCGGGACAGGGCATGAACACCGGGGAGCTGTTTTTT. Translated, it gives CASSEAPGQGMNTGELFF.

The V gene is TRBV2, the J gene TRBJ1-2, with TRBD1 matching over 7 bases. Losses at the gene ends were 3 bases for V and 8 bases for J; bases not matched to a gene: 15. Germline V gene lookup returns CDR1 SNHLY and CDR2 FYNNEI. CDR3 length: 16 amino acids. The DNA of the CDR3 is TGTGCCAGCAGTGATCAGCGAGGGACAGCCTCCGGGGGCTACACCTTC. It encodes CASSDQRGTASGGYTF.

This clone has only a few counts. The J gene is TRBJ1-2, the V gene TRBV2, with TRBD1 matching over 7 bases. The CDR3 length is 13 residues. The V and J ends lost 8 bases and 3 bases, in that order; junction bases with no gene match: 6. The germline V gene has CDR1 SNHLY and CDR2 FYNNEI. The CDR3 DNA reads as TGTGCCAGCGACAGGGATATCGACTATGGCTACACCTTC. Protein product: CASDRDIDYGYTF.

The chain has TRBV2 and TRBJ2-7; TRBD1 is a possible D gene (6 bases). Trimming cost V 6 bases and J 2 bases, with 8 bases left between them. CDR1 is SNHLY, CDR2 FYNNEI, per germline. The CDR3 has 12 amino acids. The CDR3 is CASRTGPYEQYF. CDR3 in DNA: TGTGCCAGCAGGACAGGACCCTACGAGCAGTACTTC.

The chain employs TRBV19 and TRBJ1-2, with unresolved D. The length of the CDR3 is 13 residues. Trimming cost V 3 bases and J 4 bases, with 9 bases left between them. From germline, CDR1 is LNHDA and CDR2 SQIVND (reference sequence). The CDR3 bases are TGTGCCAGTAGTATGGTGGAGAGCTATGGCTACACCTTC. It encodes CASSMVESYGYTF.

The chain uses TRBV28 and TRBJ2-1; 7 nucleotides line up with TRBD2. V dropped 5 bases and J dropped 3; count of bases not matched to a gene: 10. The CDR3 is 16 amino acids. The V gene's germline CDR1 is MDHEN and CDR2 SYDVKM. The CDR3 DNA reads as TGTGCCAGCAGTCCCCATGTGGGCGGGAGCTACAATGAGCAGTTCTTC. Its protein product is CASSPHVGGSYNEQFF.

CDR3 loop: CASSEAWSTEAFF. The CDR3, as DNA: TGTGCCAGCAGTGAAGCGTGGAGTACTGAAGCTTTCTTT. The chain recombines TRBV6-1 with TRBJ1-1; D is unresolved. Per the germline V gene, CDR1 is MNHNS and CDR2 is SASEGT. V was trimmed by 0 bases and J by 5 bases, leaving 7 bases between them. CDR3 length equals 13 residues.

The gene calls are TRBV9 and TRBJ2-2, with 7 bases fitting TRBD2. The CDR3 sequence is 16 residues long. Germline assignment: CDR1 SGDLS and CDR2 YYNGEE. The trim removed 4 bases at V and 5 bases at J, leaving 11 bases unmatched. Written as DNA, the CDR3 is TGTGCCAGCAGCCCCCAAAGACTAGCCGGGACCGGGGAGCTGTTTTTT. Translation gives CASSPQRLAGTGELFF. The full variable domain, rest sourced from reference TRBV9 and TRBJ2-2, is DSGVTQTPKHLITATGQRVTLRCSPRSGDLSVYWYQQSLDQGLQFLIQYYNGEERAKGNILERFSAQQFPDLHSELNLSSLELGDSALYFCASSPQRLAGTGELFFGEGSRLTVL.